Listed here are 4 T cell receptor beta chains from one sample, sequenced in a study of T cells after posttransplantation cyclophosphamide. Some clones are missing from TCRdb's copy, which holds only in-frame ones; the method was immunoSEQ multiplex PCR. The sample lists thousands of clones; approximately 98% were seen once. The sample taken for sequencing was naive CD8+ T cells sorted from PBMCs. The receptors stem from a man between 50 and 59 years old in good health, CMV-negative, and a related stem cell transplant donor.

The rearrangement links TRBV9 to TRBJ2-1; TRBD1 matches at 7 bases. Germline-derived CDR1 and CDR2 are SGDLS and YYNGEE. The CDR3 sequence is 15 residues long. V dropped 0 bases and J dropped 8; count of bases not matched to a gene: 8. This chain's CDR3 is CASSVEGTARDEQFF. The CDR3, as DNA: TGTGCCAGCAGCGTAGAAGGGACAGCCCGAGATGAGCAGTTCTTC. Using reference TRBV9 and TRBJ2-1 for the parts outside the CDR3, the full variable domain is DSGVTQTPKHLITATGQRVTLRCSPRSGDLSVYWYQQSLDQGLQFLIQYYNGEERAKGNILERFSAQQFPDLHSELNLSSLELGDSALYFCASSVEGTARDEQFFGPGTRLTVL.

The V gene is TRBV4-3, the J gene TRBJ2-1; 11 nucleotides agree with TRBD2. The CDR3 spans 20 residues. Trimming removed 3 bases from V and 4 bases from J; junction bases left unmatched: 17. Germline V gene lookup returns CDR1 LGHNA and CDR2 YSLEER. CDR3 protein: CASSHLLAGVNPGGYNEQFF. The CDR3 DNA follows: TGCGCCAGCAGCCATCTACTAGCGGGGGTTAATCCTGGGGGATACAATGAGCAGTTCTTC.

The rearrangement joins TRBV2 to TRBJ2-1, with a possible D match to TRBD1 (5 bases). CDR1 SNHLY and CDR2 FYNNEI come from the germline V gene. Between the trimmed V and J ends, which lost 8 bases and 4 bases, there was a span of 15 bases. The CDR3 totals 14 residues. CDR3 in amino acids: CASLRVEDYNEQFF. CDR3 nucleotides: TGTGCCAGCCTCAGGGTGGAAGATTACAATGAGCAGTTCTTC. Full variable domain (remainder filled in from reference TRBV2 and TRBJ2-1): EPEVTQTPSHQVTQMGQEVILRCVPISNHLYFYWYRQILGQKVEFLVSFYNNEISEKSEIFDDQFSVERPDGSNFTLKIRSTKLEDSAMYFCASLRVEDYNEQFFGPGTRLTVL.

The chain employs TRBV15 and TRBJ2-1; TRBD2 matches 9 bases. Germline CDR1 LNHNV, CDR2 YYDKDF (reference sequence). The CDR3 is 15 residues long. Trimming took 8 bases from V and 8 from J; bases not matched to a gene: 13. The CDR3 DNA sequence: TGTGCCACCGCCGAGGTAGCGGGGGCTATCTATGAGCAGTTCTTC. Amino acids: CATAEVAGAIYEQFF. Filled out from reference TRBV15 and TRBJ2-1, the complete variable domain reads DAMVIQNPRYQVTQFGKPVTLSCSQTLNHNVMYWYQQKSSQAPKLLFHYYDKDFNNEADTPDNFQSRRPNTSFCFLDIRSPGLGDTAMYLCATAEVAGAIYEQFFGPGTRLTVL.